This T cell receptor beta chain was captured by sequencing in a study of identical twins. This clonotype was detected only a few times. Its antigen is as yet unknown. Study-wide findings and caveats: One should note that invariant MAIT and iNKT cells could partly confound zero-insertion analyses.

TCRdb fed the 5' RACE reads into MiXCR, producing one record per CDR3 protein. This sample carries 350,000 or so distinct CDR3 sequences, over 9% of them seen once, and the ten largest clones take roughly 7%. Germline CDR1 is SNHLY and CDR2 is FYNNEI. The V segment lost 5 bases and the J segment 4 bases; nucleotides outside the gene matches: 12. This CDR3 has 16 amino acids. In addition, the sample was reused for a study of yellow fever vaccine responses in identical twins. As that study records: Reports say the vaccine T cell response in twins looked partly convergent and partly personalized.

Sequencing was done on a sample of CD8+ T cells sorted from blood. The V gene is TRBV2, the J gene TRBJ2-7, with TRBD1 matching 9 bases. The source is a woman aged 18-35 years in good health. The CDR3 nucleotides are TGTGCCAGCAGTAGCCAATCCGGGACAGGGTTTTACGAGCAGTACTTC. Its translation is CASSSQSGTGFYEQYF. The variable domain in full, with the rest retrieved from reference TRBV2 and TRBJ2-7, is EPEVTQTPSHQVTQMGQEVILRCVPISNHLYFYWYRQILGQKVEFLVSFYNNEISEKSEIFDDQFSVERPDGSNFTLKIRSTKLEDSAMYFCASSSQSGTGFYEQYFGPGTRLTVT.